Listed below are T cell receptor beta chains from one sample, sequenced in a study of CXCR3-negative and CXCR3-positive naive CD8 T cells. With the 5' RACE reads reprocessed, TCRdb shows one record per CDR3 protein and no DNA. The listing contains roughly 89,000 distinct CDR3 sequences. Sequencing input: naive CXCR3- CD8+ T cells from blood. The source of these receptors is a human donor in good health. Some clones in this sample may be carry-over from other donors' samples. Each CDR3 is given with its conserved first and last residue.

>TRBV4-2|TRBJ2-5
CASSGGGGGASETQYF
>TRBV7-9|TRBJ2-7
CASSRQREGRYGEQYF
>TRBV23-1|TRBJ1-4
CASSQPAGTGDEKLFF
>TRBV7-2|TRBJ1-2
CASSLRNYGYTF
>TRBV28|TRBJ2-4
CASSFGGDIQYF
>TRBV7-2|TRBJ1-1
CASTEGTEAFF
>TRBV27|TRBJ2-1
CASSLSRRGGTYNEQFF
>TRBV11-3|TRBJ2-1
CASSSGREDNEQFF
>TRBV7-9|TRBJ1-2
CASSLGMDGYGYTF
>TRBV7-9|TRBJ2-7
CASSSRDGDTYEQYF
>TRBV9|TRBJ2-1
CASSSGQGDEQFF
>TRBV7-9|TRBJ2-5
CASSPISKGETQYF
>TRBV2|TRBJ2-1
CASSPITYNEQFF
>TRBV7-9|TRBJ1-1
CASSPGGAPNTEAFF
>TRBV5-1|TRBJ2-5
CASSSELLETQYF
>TRBV7-9|TRBJ2-1
CASSFTRDYTISSYNEQFF
>TRBV5-1|TRBJ1-2
CASRTDRGQYGYTF
>TRBV6-6|TRBJ2-1
CASSLPGQGYNEQFF
>TRBV7-7|TRBJ2-2
CASSPAEGLGSGELFF
>TRBV7-3|TRBJ2-7
CASSSMFKQYF
>TRBV7-9|TRBJ2-7
CASSFGLGQPYEQYF
>TRBV4-3|TRBJ1-1
CASSQGGTDTEAFF
>TRBV24-1|TRBJ2-2
CATSDLGGTGELFF
>TRBV7-9|TRBJ1-1
CASSLGRLGENTEAFF
>TRBV7-2|TRBJ2-5
CASSFRDREETQYF
>TRBV4-3|TRBJ2-7
CASSQRATGGAYEQYF
>TRBV7-3|TRBJ1-6
CASSQSDRVSSPLHF
>TRBV29-1|TRBJ2-5
CSVEGGTGVVETQYF
>TRBV6-5|TRBJ1-1
CASSYGQGGYTEAFF
>TRBV6-6|TRBJ1-2
CASRVRGGKDGYTF
>TRBV28|TRBJ2-5
CASSLSRGEETQYF